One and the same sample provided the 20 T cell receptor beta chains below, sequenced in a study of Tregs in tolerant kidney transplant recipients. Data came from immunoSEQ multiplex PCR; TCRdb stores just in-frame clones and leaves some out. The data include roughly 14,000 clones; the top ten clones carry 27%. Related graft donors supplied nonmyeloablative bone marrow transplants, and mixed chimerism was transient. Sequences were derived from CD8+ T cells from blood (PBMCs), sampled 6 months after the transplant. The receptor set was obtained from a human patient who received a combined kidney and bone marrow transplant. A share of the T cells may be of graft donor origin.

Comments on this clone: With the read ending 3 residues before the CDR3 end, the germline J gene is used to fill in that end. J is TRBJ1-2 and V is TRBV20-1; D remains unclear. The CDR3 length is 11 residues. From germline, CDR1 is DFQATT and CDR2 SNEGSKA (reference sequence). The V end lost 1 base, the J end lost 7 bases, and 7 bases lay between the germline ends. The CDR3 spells CSARGAGGYTF. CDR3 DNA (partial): TGCAGTGCTAGAGGGGCTGGTGGC.

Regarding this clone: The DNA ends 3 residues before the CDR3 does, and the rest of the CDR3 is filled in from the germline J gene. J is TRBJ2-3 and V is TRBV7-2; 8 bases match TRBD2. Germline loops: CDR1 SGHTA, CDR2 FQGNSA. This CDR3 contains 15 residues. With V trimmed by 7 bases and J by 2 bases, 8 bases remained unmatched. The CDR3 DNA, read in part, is TGTGCCAGCATTCTAGCGGGCGCCCCCACAGATACG. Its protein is CASILAGAPTDT. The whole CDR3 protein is CASILAGAPTDTQYF. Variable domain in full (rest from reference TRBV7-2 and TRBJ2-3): GAGVSQSPSNKVTEKGKDVELRCDPISGHTALYWYRQSLGQGLEFLIYFQGNSAPDKSGLPSDRFSAERTGGSVSTLTIQRTQQEDSAVYLCASILAGAPTDTQYFGPGTRLTVL.

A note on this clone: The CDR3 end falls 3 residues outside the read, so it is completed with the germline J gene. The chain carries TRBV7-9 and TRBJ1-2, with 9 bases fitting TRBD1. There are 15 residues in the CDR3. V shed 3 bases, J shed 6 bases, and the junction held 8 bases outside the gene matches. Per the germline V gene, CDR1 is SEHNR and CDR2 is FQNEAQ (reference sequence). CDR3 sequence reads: CASSFMGQGRHGYTF. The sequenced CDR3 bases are TGTGCCAGCAGCTTTATGGGACAGGGAAGGCATGGC.

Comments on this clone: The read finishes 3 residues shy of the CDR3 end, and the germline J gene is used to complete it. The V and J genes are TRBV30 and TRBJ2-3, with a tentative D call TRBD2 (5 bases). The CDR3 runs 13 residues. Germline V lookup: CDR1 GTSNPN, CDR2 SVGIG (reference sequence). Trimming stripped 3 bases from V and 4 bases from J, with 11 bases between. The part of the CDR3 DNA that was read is TGTGCCTGGAGCTCTCTACTAGCAGATACG. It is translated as CAWSSLLADT. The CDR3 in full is CAWSSLLADTQYF.

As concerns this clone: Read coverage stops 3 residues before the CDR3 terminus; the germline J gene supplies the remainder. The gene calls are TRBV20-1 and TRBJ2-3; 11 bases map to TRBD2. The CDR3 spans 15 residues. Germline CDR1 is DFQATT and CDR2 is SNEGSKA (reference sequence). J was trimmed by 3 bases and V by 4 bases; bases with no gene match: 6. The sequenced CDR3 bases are TGCAGTGCTATACGACTAGCGGGGTCGACAGATACG. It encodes CSAIRLAGSTDT. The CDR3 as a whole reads CSAIRLAGSTDTQYF.

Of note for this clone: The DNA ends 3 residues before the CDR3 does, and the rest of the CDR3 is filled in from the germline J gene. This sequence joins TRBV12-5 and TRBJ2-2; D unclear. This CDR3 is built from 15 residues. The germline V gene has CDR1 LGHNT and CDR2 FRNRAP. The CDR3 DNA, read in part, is TGTGCTAGTGACTTAGGGCAGATGTCTAATGAAAAG. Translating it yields CASDLGQMSNEK. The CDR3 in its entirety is CASDLGQMSNEKLFF.

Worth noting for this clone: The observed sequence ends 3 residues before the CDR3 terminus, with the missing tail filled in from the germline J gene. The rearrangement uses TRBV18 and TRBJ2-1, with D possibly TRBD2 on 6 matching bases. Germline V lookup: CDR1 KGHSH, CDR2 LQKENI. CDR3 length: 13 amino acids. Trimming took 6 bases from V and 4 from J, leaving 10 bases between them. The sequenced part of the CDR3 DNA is TGTGCCAGCTCCCCAGGAGGGTACAATGAG. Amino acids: CASSPGGYNE. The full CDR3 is CASSPGGYNEQFF.

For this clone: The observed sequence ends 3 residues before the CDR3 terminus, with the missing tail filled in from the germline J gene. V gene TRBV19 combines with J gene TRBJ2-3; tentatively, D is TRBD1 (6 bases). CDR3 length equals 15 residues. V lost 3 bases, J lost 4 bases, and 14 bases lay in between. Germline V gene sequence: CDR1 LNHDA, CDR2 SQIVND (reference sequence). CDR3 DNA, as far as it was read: TGTGCCAGTAGTATGTTTCAGGGGATGGCAGATACG. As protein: CASSMFQGMADT. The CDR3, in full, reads CASSMFQGMADTQYF. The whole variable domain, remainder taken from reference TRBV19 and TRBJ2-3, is DGGITQSPKYLFRKEGQNVTLSCEQNLNHDAMYWYRQDPGQGLRLIYYSQIVNDFQKGDIAEGYSVSREKKESFPLTVTSAQKNPTAFYLCASSMFQGMADTQYFGPGTRLTVL.

The sequenced part of the CDR3 DNA is TGCAGCGTTGATGGTCGGGGGGTAAACACTGAA. Its protein product is CSVDGRGVNTE. The CDR3 in full is CSVDGRGVNTEAFF. The chain carries TRBV29-1 and TRBJ1-1; TRBD1 might be the D (5 bases). The read terminates 3 residues before the CDR3 end, so the remaining end is supplied by the germline J gene. V lost 3 bases, J lost 2 bases, and 13 bases lay in between. The CDR3 contains 14 residues. Germline V gene data show CDR1 as SQVTM and CDR2 as ANQGSEA.

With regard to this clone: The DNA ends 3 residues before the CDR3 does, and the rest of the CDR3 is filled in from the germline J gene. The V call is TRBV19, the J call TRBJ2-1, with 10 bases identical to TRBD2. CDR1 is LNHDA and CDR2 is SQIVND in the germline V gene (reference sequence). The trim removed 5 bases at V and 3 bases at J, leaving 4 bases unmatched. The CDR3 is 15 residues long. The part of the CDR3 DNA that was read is TGTGCCAGTAGTCCGGGACTAGCGAGCTACAATGAG. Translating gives CASSPGLASYNE. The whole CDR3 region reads CASSPGLASYNEQFF. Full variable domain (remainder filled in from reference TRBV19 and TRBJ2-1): DGGITQSPKYLFRKEGQNVTLSCEQNLNHDAMYWYRQDPGQGLRLIYYSQIVNDFQKGDIAEGYSVSREKKESFPLTVTSAQKNPTAFYLCASSPGLASYNEQFFGPGTRLTVL.

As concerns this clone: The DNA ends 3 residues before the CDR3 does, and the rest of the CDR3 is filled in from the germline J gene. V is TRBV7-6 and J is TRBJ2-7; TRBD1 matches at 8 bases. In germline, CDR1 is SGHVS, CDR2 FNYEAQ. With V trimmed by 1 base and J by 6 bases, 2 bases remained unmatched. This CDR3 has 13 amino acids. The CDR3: CASSLGTGSEQYF. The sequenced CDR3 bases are TGTGCCAGCAGCTTAGGGACAGGGAGCGAG. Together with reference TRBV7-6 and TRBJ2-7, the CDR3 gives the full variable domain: GAGVSQSPRYKVTKRGQDVALRCDPISGHVSLYWYRQALGQGPEFLTYFNYEAQQDKSGLPNDRFSAERPEGSISTLTIQRTEQRDSAMYRCASSLGTGSEQYFGPGTRLTVT.

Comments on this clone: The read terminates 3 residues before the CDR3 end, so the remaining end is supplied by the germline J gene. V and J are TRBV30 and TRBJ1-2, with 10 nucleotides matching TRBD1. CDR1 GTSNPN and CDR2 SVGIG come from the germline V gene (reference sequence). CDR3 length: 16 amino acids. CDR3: CAWSVLGTGVEDTYTF. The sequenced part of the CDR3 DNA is TGTGCCTGGAGTGTCCTTGGGACAGGGGTTGAAGATACC.

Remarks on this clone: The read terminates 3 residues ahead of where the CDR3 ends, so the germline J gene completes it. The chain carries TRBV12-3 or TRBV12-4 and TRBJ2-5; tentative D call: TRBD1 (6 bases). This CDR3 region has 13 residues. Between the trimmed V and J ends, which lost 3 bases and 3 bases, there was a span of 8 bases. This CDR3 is CASSFGGKETQYF. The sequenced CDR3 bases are TGTGCCAGCAGTTTTGGGGGCAAAGAGACC.

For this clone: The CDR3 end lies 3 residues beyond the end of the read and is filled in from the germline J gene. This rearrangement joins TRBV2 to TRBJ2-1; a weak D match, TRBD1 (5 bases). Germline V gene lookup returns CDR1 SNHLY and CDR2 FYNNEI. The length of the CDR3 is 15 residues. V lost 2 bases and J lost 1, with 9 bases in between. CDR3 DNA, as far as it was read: TGTGCCAGCAGTGAAAGCAGGGCGTCCTACAATGAG. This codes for CASSESRASYNE. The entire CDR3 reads CASSESRASYNEQFF.

CDR3 DNA (partial): TGTGCCAGCAGCCCACAGGGCGGGGGCACTGAA. Translated: CASSPQGGGTE. The entire CDR3 sequence reads CASSPQGGGTEAFF. The chain has TRBV12-3 or TRBV12-4 and TRBJ1-1; the D gene is possibly TRBD1 (6 bases). The read terminates 3 residues ahead of where the CDR3 ends, so the germline J gene completes it. The CDR3 runs 14 residues. Trimming pared 6 bases from V and 4 bases from J, leaving 15 bases between.

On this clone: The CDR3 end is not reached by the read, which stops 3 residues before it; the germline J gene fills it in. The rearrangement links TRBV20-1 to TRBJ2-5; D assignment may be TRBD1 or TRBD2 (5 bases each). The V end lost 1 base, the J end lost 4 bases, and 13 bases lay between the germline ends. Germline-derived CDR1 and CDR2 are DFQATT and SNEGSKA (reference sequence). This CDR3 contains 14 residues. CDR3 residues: CSARGVRELETQYF. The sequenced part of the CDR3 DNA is TGCAGTGCTAGAGGAGTCAGGGAGTTAGAGACC.

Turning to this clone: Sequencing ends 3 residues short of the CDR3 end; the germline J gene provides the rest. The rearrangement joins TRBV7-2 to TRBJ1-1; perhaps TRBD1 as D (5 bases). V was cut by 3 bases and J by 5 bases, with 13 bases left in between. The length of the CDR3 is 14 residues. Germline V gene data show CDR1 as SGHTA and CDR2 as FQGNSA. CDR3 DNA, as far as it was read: TGTGCCAGCAGCTTTCTAGGGGCGGGGACTGAA. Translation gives CASSFLGAGTE. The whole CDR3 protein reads CASSFLGAGTEAFF.

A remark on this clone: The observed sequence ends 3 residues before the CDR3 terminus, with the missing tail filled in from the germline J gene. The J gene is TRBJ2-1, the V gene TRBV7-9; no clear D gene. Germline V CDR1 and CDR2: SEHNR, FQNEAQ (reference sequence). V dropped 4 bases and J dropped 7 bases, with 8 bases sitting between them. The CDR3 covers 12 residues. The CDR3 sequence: CASSSERNEQFF. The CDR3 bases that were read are TGTGCCAGCAGCTCCGAAAGGAATGAG. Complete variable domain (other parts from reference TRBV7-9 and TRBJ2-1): DTGVSQNPRHKITKRGQNVTFRCDPISEHNRLYWYRQTLGQGPEFLTYFQNEAQLEKSRLLSDRFSAERPKGSFSTLEIQRTEQGDSAMYLCASSSERNEQFFGPGTRLTVL.

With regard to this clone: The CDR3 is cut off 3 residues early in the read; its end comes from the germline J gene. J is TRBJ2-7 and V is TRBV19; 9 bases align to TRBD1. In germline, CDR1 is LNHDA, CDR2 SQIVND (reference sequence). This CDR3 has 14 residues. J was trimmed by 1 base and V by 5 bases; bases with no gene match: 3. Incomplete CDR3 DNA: TGTGCCAGTAGTTATGGGACAGGGTCCTACGAG. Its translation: CASSYGTGSYE. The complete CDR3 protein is CASSYGTGSYEQYF.

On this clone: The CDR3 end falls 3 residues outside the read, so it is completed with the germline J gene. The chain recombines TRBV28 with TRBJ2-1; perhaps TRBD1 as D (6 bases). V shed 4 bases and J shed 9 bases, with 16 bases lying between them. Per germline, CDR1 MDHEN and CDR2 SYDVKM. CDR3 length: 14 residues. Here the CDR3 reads CASSSTPTGFEQFF. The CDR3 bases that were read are TGTGCCAGCAGTTCGACTCCTACAGGGTTTGAG.